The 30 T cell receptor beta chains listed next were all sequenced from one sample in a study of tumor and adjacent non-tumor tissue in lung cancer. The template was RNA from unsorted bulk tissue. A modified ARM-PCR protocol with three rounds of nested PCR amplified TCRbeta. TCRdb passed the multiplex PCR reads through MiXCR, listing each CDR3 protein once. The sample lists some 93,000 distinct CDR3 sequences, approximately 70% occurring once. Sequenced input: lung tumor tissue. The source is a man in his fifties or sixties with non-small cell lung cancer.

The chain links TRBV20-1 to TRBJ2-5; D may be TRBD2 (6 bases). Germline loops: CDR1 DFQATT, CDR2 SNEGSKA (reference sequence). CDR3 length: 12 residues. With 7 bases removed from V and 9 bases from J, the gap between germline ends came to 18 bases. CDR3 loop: CSVIEPSGAQYF. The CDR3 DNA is TGCAGTGTTATAGAGCCCTCGGGGGCCCAGTACTTC.

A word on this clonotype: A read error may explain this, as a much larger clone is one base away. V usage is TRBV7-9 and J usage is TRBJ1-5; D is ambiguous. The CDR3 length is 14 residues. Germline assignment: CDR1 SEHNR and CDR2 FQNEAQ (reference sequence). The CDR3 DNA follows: TGTGCCAGCAGCCTGGACGGAACCAATCAGTCCCAGCATTTT. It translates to CASSLDGTNQSQHF.

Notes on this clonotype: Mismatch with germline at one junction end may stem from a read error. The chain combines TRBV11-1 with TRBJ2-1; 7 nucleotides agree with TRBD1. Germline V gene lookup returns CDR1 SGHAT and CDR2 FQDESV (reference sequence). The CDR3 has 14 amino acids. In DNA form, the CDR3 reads TGTACCAGCAACTTAGGGGGCAGGGCCAATGATCAGTTCTTC. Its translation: CTSNLGGRANDQFF. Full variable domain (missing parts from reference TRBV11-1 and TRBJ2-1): EAEVAQSPRYKITEKSQAVAFWCDPISGHATLYWYRQILGQGPELLVQFQDESVVDDSQLPKDRFSAERLKGVDSTLKIQPAELGDSAMYLCTSNLGGRANDQFFGPGTRLTVL.

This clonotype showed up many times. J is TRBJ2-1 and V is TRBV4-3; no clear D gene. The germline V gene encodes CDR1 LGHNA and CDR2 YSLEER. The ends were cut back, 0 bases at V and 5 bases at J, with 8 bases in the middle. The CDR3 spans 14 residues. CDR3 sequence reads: CASSQDMRNNEQFF. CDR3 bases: TGCGCCAGCAGCCAAGATATGAGAAACAATGAGCAGTTCTTC.

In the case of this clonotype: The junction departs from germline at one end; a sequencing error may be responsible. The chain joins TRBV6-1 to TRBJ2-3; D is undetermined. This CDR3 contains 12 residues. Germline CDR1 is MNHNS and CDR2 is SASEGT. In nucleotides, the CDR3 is TGTGACAGCAGCCCAGATGGGGATACGCAGTATTTT. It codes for CDSSPDGDTQYF.

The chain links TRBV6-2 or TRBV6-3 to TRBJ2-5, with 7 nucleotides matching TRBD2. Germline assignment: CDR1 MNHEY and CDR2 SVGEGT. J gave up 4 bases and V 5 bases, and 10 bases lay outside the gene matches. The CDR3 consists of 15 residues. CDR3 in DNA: TGTGCCAGCAGTGTGGCGCGGGAGTCGCGAGAGACCCAGTACTTC. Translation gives CASSVARESRETQYF.

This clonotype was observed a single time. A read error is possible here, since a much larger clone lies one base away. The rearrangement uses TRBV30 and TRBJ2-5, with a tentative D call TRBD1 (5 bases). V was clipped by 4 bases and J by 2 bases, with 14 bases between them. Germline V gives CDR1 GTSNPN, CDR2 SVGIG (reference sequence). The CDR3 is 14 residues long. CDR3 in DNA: TGTGCCTGGATGTTACACAGGTTACAAGAGACCCAGTACTTC. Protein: CAWMLHRLQETQYF.

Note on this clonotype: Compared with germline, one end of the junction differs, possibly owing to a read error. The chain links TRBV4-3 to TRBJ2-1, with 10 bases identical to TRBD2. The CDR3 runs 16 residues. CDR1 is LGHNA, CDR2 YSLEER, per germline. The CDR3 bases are TGCGCAAGCAACCAAGATGGGACTAGCGCCTACAATGAGCAGTTCTTC. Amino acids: CASNQDGTSAYNEQFF.

The CDR3 spells CASSIVTSGSNGELFF. In nucleotides, the CDR3 is TGTGCCAGCAGCATTGTTACTAGCGGGAGCAACGGGGAGCTGTTTTTT. V and J are TRBV11-1 and TRBJ2-2; 11 bases are a match to TRBD2. Germline values: CDR1 SGHAT, CDR2 FQDESV (reference sequence). The CDR3 loop spans 16 amino acids. V lost 5 bases and J lost 7; bases outside the gene matches: 9.

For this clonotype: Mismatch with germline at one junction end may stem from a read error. For the CDR3, the DNA is TGTGCCTGGAGTTCCGACCCACGACAGATACTTACCTGTAATTCACCCATCCACTTT. This encodes CAWSSDPRQILTCNSPIHF. The rearrangement links TRBV30 to TRBJ1-6; tentative D call: TRBD1 (5 bases). CDR1 and CDR2 from the germline V gene are GTSNPN and SVGIG (reference sequence). The CDR3 loop spans 19 amino acids.

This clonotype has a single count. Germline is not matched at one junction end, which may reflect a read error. The CDR3 DNA reads as TGTGCCAGCAACTTAGTAGGGGGAGATACGCGGTATTTT. As protein: CASNLVGGDTRYF. This chain uses TRBV7-9 with TRBJ2-3, with D tentatively TRBD1 (6 bases). This CDR3 spans 13 amino acids. CDR1 SEHNR and CDR2 FQNEAQ come from the germline V gene (reference sequence).

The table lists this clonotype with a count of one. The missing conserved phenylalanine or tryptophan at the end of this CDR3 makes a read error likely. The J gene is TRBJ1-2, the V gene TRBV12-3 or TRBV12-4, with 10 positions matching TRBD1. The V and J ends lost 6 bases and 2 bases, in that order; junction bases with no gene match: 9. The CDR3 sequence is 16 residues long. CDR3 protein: CASSDQGQGRNYGYTL. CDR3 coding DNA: TGTGCCAGCAGCGACCAGGGACAGGGGCGCAACTATGGCTACACCTTA.

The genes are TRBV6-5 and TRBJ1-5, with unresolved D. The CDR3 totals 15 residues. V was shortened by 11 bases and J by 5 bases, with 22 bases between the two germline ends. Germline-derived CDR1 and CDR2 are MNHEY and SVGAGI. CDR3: CAGCYSITEDQPQHF. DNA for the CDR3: TGTGCCGGCTGTTACTCGATAACAGAAGATCAGCCCCAGCATTTT.

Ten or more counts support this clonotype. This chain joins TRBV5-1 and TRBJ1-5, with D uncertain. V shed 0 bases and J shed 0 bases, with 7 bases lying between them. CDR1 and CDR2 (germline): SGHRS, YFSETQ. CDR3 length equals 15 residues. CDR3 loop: CASSLEGYSNQPQHF. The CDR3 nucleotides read TGCGCCAGCAGCTTGGAAGGTTATAGCAATCAGCCCCAGCATTTT.

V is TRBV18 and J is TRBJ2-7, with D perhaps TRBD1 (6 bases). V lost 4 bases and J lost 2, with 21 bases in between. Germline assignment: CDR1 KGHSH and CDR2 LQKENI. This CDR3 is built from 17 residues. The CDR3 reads CASSRNRAAKITYEQYF. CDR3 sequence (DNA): TGTGCCAGCTCACGCAACAGGGCCGCGAAAATAACCTACGAGCAGTACTTC.

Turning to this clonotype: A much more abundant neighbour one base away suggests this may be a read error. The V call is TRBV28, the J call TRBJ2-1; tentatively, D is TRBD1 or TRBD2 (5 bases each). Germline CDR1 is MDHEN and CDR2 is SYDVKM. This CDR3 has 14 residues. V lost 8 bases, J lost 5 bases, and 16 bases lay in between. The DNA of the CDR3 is TGTGCCAGCCGTTGGGACGGGTCCCACAATGAGCAGTTCTTC. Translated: CASRWDGSHNEQFF.

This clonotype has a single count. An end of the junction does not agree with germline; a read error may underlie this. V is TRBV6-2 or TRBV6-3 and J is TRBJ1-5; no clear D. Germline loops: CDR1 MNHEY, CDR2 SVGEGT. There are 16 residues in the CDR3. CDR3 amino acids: CASSYGGQVGSQPKHF. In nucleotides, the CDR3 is TGTGCCAGCAGTTACGGTGGGCAGGTTGGCAGCCAGCCCAAGCATTTT.

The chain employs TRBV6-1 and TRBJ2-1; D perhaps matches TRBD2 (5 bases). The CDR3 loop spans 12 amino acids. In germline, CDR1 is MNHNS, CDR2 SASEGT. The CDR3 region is CPSKRGYNEQFF. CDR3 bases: TGTCCAAGCAAGAGAGGGTACAATGAGCAGTTCTTC.

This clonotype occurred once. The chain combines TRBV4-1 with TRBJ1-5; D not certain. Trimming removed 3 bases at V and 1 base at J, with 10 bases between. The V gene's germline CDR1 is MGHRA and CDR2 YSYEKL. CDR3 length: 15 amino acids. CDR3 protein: CASSHDAVSNQPQHF. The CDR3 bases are TGCGCCAGCAGCCACGACGCTGTGAGCAATCAGCCCCAGCATTTT.

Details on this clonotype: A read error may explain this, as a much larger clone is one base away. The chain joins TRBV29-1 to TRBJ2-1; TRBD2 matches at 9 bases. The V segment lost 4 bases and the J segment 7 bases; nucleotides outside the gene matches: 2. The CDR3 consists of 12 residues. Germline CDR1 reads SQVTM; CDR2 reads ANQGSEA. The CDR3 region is CSVVAGVNEQFF. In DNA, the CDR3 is TGCAGCGTTGTAGCGGGAGTGAATGAGCAGTTCTTC.

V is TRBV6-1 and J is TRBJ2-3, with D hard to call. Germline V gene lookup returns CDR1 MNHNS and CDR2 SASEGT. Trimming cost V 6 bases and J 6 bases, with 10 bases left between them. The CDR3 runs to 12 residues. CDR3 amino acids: CASRPSGDTQYF. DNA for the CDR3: TGTGCCAGCAGACCAAGTGGGGATACGCAGTATTTT.

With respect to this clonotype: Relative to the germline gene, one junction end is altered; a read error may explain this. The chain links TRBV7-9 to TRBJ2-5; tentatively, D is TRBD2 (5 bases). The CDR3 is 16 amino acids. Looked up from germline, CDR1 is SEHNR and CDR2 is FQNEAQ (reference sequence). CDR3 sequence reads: CTSSPRGRPHQETQYF. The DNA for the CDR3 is TGTACCAGCAGCCCCCGGGGAAGGCCCCATCAAGAGACCCAGTACTTC.

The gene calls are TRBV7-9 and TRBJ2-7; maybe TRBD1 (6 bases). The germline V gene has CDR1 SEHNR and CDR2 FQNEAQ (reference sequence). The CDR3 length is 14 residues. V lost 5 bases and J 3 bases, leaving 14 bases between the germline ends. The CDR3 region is CASSDPPDSYEQYF. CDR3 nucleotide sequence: TGTGCCAGCAGCGACCCGCCGGACAGCTACGAGCAGTACTTC.

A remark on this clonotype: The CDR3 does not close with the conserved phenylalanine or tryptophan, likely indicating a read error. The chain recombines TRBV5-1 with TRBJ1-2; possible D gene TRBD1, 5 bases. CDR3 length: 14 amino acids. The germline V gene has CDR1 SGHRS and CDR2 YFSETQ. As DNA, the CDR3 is TGCGCCAGCAGCTCCATGACAGTAGGCTATGACTACACCTCC. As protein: CASSSMTVGYDYTS.

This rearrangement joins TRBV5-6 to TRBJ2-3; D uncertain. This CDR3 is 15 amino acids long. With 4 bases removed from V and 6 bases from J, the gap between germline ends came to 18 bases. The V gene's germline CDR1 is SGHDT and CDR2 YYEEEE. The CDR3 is CASSMVLGMSDTQYF. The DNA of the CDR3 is TGTGCCAGCAGCATGGTTCTGGGAATGTCTGATACGCAGTATTTT.

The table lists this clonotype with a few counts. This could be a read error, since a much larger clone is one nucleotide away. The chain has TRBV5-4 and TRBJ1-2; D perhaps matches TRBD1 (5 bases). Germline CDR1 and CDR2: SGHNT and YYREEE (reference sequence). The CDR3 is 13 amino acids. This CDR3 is CASSGSTGYDYTF. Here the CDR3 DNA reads TGTGCCAGCAGCGGCAGCACAGGTTATGACTACACCTTC.

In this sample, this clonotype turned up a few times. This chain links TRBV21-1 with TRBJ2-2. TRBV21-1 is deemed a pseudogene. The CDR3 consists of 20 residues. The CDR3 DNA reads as TGTGCCAGCAGGAAGAGGCTGTGGGTCTCCATATGTTCGAGCACCGGGGAGCTGTTTTTT. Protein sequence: CASRKRLWVSICSSTGELFF.

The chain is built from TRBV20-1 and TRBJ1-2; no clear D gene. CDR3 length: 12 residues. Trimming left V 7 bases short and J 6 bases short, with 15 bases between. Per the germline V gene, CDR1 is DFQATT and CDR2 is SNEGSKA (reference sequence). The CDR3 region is CSESGASNGYTF. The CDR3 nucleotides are TGCAGTGAGTCAGGCGCTTCGAATGGCTACACCTTC.

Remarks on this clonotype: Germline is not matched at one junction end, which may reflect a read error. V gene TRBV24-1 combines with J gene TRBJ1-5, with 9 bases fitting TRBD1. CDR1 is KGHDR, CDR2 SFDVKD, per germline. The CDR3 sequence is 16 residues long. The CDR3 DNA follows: TGTGCCACCATTGAGGGACAGGGAGTGGCCAATCGGCCCCAGCATTTT. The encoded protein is CATIEGQGVANRPQHF.

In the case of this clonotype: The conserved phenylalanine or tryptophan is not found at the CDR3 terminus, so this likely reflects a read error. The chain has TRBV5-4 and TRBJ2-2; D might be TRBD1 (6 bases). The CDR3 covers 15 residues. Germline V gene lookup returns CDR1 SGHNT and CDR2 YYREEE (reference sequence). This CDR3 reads CASGARTVNTEELFL. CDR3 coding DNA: TGTGCCAGCGGCGCAAGGACAGTGAACACCGAGGAGCTGTTTTTA.